The rows below give T cell receptor beta chains drawn from one sample of a study of T-cell reconstitution after alpha-beta-depleted transplantation in children. Via MiXCR, TCRdb re-called the PCR reads, giving one row per CDR3 protein. The sample yields fewer than 1 million distinct CDR3 sequences, 15% to 20% seen once. The sequenced sample was PBMCs, mostly from graft donor cells, obtained 360 days after TCRalphabeta/CD19-depleted stem cell transplant. These receptors all stem from a male patient under 18 who had a stem cell transplant for acute lymphoblastic leukemia, so the T cells may come from the graft donor. The CDR3 runs from the conserved cysteine through the conserved F or W. A D gene is named only where the DNA matches it firmly. The size field is filled for only some rows; it gives once, few, many or a size class.

TRBJ1-5	TRBV25-1	.	.	TGTGCCAGCAGTGGTGGCTTGTATAGCAATCAGCCCCAGCATTTT	CASSGGLYSNQPQHF
TRBJ1-2	TRBV11-2	.	.	TGTGCCAGCAGCTTAGATTACTTAGGACAGCTTAACTATGGCTACACCTTC	CASSLDYLGQLNYGYTF
TRBJ2-4	TRBV12-3/TRBV12-4	.	many	TGTGCCAGCAACCCCCCGGGGGGCTTCACCAAAAACATTCAGTACTTC	CASNPPGGFTKNIQYF
TRBJ2-6	TRBV12-3/TRBV12-4	.	.	TGTGCCAGCAGTCCCCCAGGTGCCCCGGGGGCCAACGTCCTGACTTTC	CASSPPGAPGANVLTF
TRBJ2-6	TRBV27	.	many	TGTGCCAGCAGGGGTCAACTGGTCTCTGGGGCCAACGTCCTGACTTTC	CASRGQLVSGANVLTF
TRBJ2-2	TRBV14	TRBD2	.	TGTGCCAGCAGCCCGCTAGGCGGGAGGGCCTTTCTTGGCGGGGAGCTGTTTTTT	CASSPLGGRAFLGGELFF
TRBJ2-1	TRBV15	.	.	TGTGCCACCAGCAGAGATCGATTAGAGCAGTTCTTC	CATSRDRLEQFF
TRBJ2-7	TRBV7-6	.	.	TGTGCCAGCAGCATTGGGACCTCATTCTACGAGCAGTACTTC	CASSIGTSFYEQYF
TRBJ1-1	TRBV12-3/TRBV12-4	.	.	TGTGCCAGCAGTAAGGGCGGCAGACCTAACACTGAAGCTTTCTTT	CASSKGGRPNTEAFF
TRBJ1-2	TRBV7-9	.	.	TGTGCCAGCAGCTTAGAGGGTAGAGCTAACTATGGCTACACCTTC	CASSLEGRANYGYTF
TRBJ2-1	TRBV7-9	TRBD2	many	TGTGCCAGCAGCCCAGGACTAGCGGAGCAGTTCTTC	CASSPGLAEQFF
TRBJ2-1	TRBV5-5	.	few	TGTGCCAGCAGCTTGGGCGGATTGGGGGCCTTTTACAATGAGCAGTTCTTC	CASSLGGLGAFYNEQFF
TRBJ2-7	TRBV25-1	.	.	TGTGCCAGCAGTGAATCAGCTATCTCCTACGAGCAGTACTTC	CASSESAISYEQYF
TRBJ1-5	TRBV5-1	.	many	TGCGCCAGCAGCTTGGACCGGGGTCCCAATCAGCCCCAGCATTTT	CASSLDRGPNQPQHF
TRBJ2-1	TRBV5-1	TRBD2	many	TGCGCCAGCAGCTTGGTACTAGCGGGAAGAAGCTCCTACAATGAGCAGTTCTTC	CASSLVLAGRSSYNEQFF
TRBJ2-5	TRBV18	TRBD1	.	TGTGCCAGCTTACCCGACAGGGGCCCCCAAGAGACCCAGTACTTC	CASLPDRGPQETQYF
TRBJ2-7	TRBV10-3	.	few	TGTGCCATAGCGGACCCCACGAGCACTTACGAGCAGTACTTC	CAIADPTSTYEQYF
TRBJ2-3	TRBV5-1	TRBD2	.	TGCGCCAGCAGCTTGGGCCGGGTAGCGGGAGGTAGCACAGATACGCAGTATTTT	CASSLGRVAGGSTDTQYF
TRBJ2-3	TRBV20-1	.	many	TGCAGTGCCAACCCTGACAGCACAGATACGCAGTATTTT	CSANPDSTDTQYF
TRBJ2-7	TRBV7-7	.	.	TGTGCCAGCAGCTTACCGTGCGAGCAGTACTTC	CASSLPCEQYF
TRBJ2-7	TRBV5-1	TRBD2	many	TGCGCCAGCAGCTTGGGACTAGCGGGCCTCCCCCAGTACTTC	CASSLGLAGLPQYF
TRBJ2-5	TRBV12-3/TRBV12-4	TRBD1	.	TGTGCCAGCAGTTTCTCACAAACAGGGGGGGAGACCCAGTACTTC	CASSFSQTGGETQYF
TRBJ2-7	TRBV27	.	few	TGTGCCAGCAGTTATGGGGAAACCTACGAGCAGTACTTC	CASSYGETYEQYF
TRBJ2-3	TRBV4-2	.	few	TGTGCCAGCAGCCAAGGAGACTTACCCGGTACAGATACGCAGTATTTT	CASSQGDLPGTDTQYF
TRBJ2-7	TRBV20-1	.	.	TGCAGTGCTAGAGATGGGAGGGGGACTGGATACGAGCAGTACTTC	CSARDGRGTGYEQYF
TRBJ2-5	TRBV2	TRBD1	.	TGTGCCAGCAGAGAACTGACAGGGGAGGTTGATCCAGAGACCCAGTACTTC	CASRELTGEVDPETQYF
TRBJ2-3	TRBV12-3/TRBV12-4	TRBD2	.	TGTGCCAGCAGTGCTCGACTAGCGGGAGGCACAGATACGCAGTATTTT	CASSARLAGGTDTQYF
TRBJ2-1	TRBV2	.	few	TGTGCCAGCAGTGAAAGATCAGGGGGGTTGGTCAATGAGCAGTTCTTC	CASSERSGGLVNEQFF
TRBJ2-3	TRBV12-3/TRBV12-4	.	many	TGTGCCAGCATTGGGGTATTGGGTACGCAGTATTTT	CASIGVLGTQYF
TRBJ2-3	TRBV10-3	.	many	TGTGCCATCAGTGGCACAGATACGCAGTATTTT	CAISGTDTQYF